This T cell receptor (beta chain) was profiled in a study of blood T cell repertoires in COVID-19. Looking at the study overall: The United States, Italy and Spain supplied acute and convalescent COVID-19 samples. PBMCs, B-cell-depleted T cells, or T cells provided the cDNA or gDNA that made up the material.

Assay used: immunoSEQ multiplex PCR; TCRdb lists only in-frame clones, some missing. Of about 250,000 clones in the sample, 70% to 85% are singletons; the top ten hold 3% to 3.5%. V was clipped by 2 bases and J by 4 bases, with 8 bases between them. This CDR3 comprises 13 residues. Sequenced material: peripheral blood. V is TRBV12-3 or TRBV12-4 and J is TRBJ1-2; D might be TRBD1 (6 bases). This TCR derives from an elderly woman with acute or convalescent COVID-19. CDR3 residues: CASSLTGTYGYTF. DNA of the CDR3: TGTGCCAGCAGTTTAACAGGGACCTATGGCTACACCTTC.